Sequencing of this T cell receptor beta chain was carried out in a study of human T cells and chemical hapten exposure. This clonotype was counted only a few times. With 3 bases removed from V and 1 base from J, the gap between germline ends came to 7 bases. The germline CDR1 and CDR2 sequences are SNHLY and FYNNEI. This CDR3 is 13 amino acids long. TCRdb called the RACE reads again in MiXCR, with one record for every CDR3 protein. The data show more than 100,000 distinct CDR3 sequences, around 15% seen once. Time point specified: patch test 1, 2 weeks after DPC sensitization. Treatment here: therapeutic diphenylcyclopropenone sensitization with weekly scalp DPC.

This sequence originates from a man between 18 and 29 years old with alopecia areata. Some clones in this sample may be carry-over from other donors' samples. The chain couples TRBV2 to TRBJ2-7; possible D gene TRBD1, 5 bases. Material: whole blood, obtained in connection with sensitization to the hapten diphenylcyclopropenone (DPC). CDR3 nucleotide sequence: TGTGCCAGCAGTGAGCAGGGTTCCTACGAGCAGTACTTC. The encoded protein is CASSEQGSYEQYF.